Listed here is a single T cell receptor (beta chain). TCRdb redid the calling of the RT-PCR reads with MiXCR, one entry per CDR3 protein. The sample includes about 700,000 distinct CDR3 sequences, approximately 15% of them seen just once. Germline V gene sequence: CDR1 MNHEY, CDR2 SVGAGI. The CDR3 has 16 residues. V was shortened by 6 bases and J by 4 bases, with 21 bases between the two germline ends. Sequenced sample: memory CD4+ T cells from blood. V is TRBV6-5 and J is TRBJ1-2, with a weak D call TRBD1 (6 bases). This receptor was identified in a female donor in good health, serving as a healthy control. CDR3 loop: CASRSPGGGALYGYTF. The CDR3, as DNA: TGTGCCAGCAGATCCCCCGGTGGGGGGGCGCTCTATGGCTACACCTTC.